This T cell receptor (beta chain) was obtained from a study of early T cells in non-severe SARS-CoV-2 infection. About the research overall: Bulk RNA from unsorted whole blood was sequenced; chains were unpaired.

Individual cDNA molecules were tagged with unique molecular identifiers, the study reported. TCRdb called the 5' RACE reads again in MiXCR, with one record for every CDR3 protein. The sample has tens of thousands of distinct CDR3 sequences, approximately 6.3% seen once; the top ten hold 5.8%. This clonotype was picked up many times. This CDR3 is built from 12 residues. In germline, CDR1 is SNHLY, CDR2 FYNNEI. V shed 4 bases and J shed 0 bases, with 2 bases lying between them. Sequenced material: whole blood, taken at baseline. The sequence was collected from an adult who was a healthcare worker with PCR-confirmed SARS-CoV-2 infection or an uninfected control (not recorded which). The genes are TRBV2 and TRBJ2-3, with D uncertain. The CDR3 coding sequence is TGTGCCAGCAGTGTTAGCACAGATACGCAGTATTTT. Amino acid sequence: CASSVSTDTQYF.